Below, one T cell receptor (beta chain) is given with its context. This specimen comes from a study of cytomegalovirus exposure and HLA in healthy donors. Trimming stripped 3 bases from V and 6 bases from J, with 9 bases between. CDR3 size: 12 residues. CDR1 SGHDN and CDR2 FVKESK come from the germline V gene. The PCR ran on 60 Vbeta and 13 Jbeta primers. Assay used: immunoSEQ multiplex PCR; TCRdb lists only in-frame clones, some missing. The sample shows about 190,000 clones, about four fifths of them seen only once. The V call is TRBV14, the J call TRBJ2-7; D gene unclear. Sequenced sample: PBMCs. This receptor was obtained from a boy younger than 18 in good health and CMV-seronegative. The CDR3 here is CASSHRHSEQYF. CDR3 coding DNA: TGTGCCAGCAGCCACCGACACAGCGAGCAGTACTTC.